Presented here are 13 T cell receptor beta chains from one specimen sequenced in a study of shared clonotypes between healthy human individuals. Method: immunoSEQ multiplex PCR; TCRdb's copy keeps in-frame clones and lacks some. The sample lists 2 million to 2.5 million clones; 90% to 97% were seen once. Input material: naive CD4+ T cells sorted from blood. Subset specified: CD45RA+ positively selected. These receptor sequences come from a young man in good health.

The chain has TRBV25-1 and TRBJ2-7; D is perhaps TRBD1 (6 bases). Trimming shortened V by 4 bases and J by 4 bases, and 20 bases separated the two germline ends. The germline CDR1 and CDR2 sequences are MGHDK and SYGVNS. CDR3 length: 16 residues. CDR3 loop: CASSALSRTVLYEQYF. The CDR3 nucleotides are TGTGCCAGCAGTGCCCTCTCCCGGACAGTGTTGTACGAGCAGTACTTC.

On this clone itself: Different DNA sequences within this sample yield the same CDR3. The chain combines TRBV5-1 with TRBJ2-1; 9 bases line up with TRBD2. With V trimmed by 0 bases and J by 3 bases, 4 bases remained unmatched. The CDR3 covers 16 residues. Germline lookup yields CDR1 SGHRS and CDR2 YFSETQ. CDR3 DNA sequence: TGCGCCAGCAGCTTGGCCGGAGCGGGGGGCTACAATGAGCAGTTCTTC. Translated: CASSLAGAGGYNEQFF.

The J gene is TRBJ2-3, the V gene TRBV6-5; 7 bases are a match to TRBD1. This CDR3 spans 13 amino acids. The germline CDR1 and CDR2 sequences are MNHEY and SVGAGI. V trimming: 8 bases; J trimming: 4 bases; junction bases outside the gene matches: 6. CDR3 coding DNA: TGTGCCAGCCAGAACAGGGGAGCAGATACGCAGTATTTT. Translating gives CASQNRGADTQYF.

This sequence joins TRBV20-1 and TRBJ2-1; D not certain. Germline V gives CDR1 DFQATT, CDR2 SNEGSKA (reference sequence). The CDR3 has 9 residues. The CDR3 reads CRLYNEQFF. The CDR3 nucleotides are TGCAGACTTTACAATGAGCAGTTCTTC.

This chain links TRBV7-6 with TRBJ2-3; D may match TRBD1 or TRBD2 (5 bases each). The V gene lost 1 base and the J gene lost 2 bases, with 13 bases spanning the gap. CDR1 and CDR2 from the germline V gene are SGHVS and FNYEAQ. The CDR3 is 16 amino acids. The CDR3 bases are TGTGCCAGCAGCTTAGTATCGGGGCTTTACACAGATACGCAGTATTTT. It codes for CASSLVSGLYTDTQYF. The full variable domain, with the rest looked up from reference TRBV7-6 and TRBJ2-3, is GAGVSQSPRYKVTKRGQDVALRCDPISGHVSLYWYRQALGQGPEFLTYFNYEAQQDKSGLPNDRFSAERPEGSISTLTIQRTEQRDSAMYRCASSLVSGLYTDTQYFGPGTRLTVL.

The chain is built from TRBV7-6 and TRBJ2-7; tentative D call: TRBD1 (5 bases). Germline V CDR1 and CDR2: SGHVS, FNYEAQ. The CDR3 covers 13 residues. The V gene lost 5 bases and the J gene lost 3 bases, with 11 bases spanning the gap. DNA for the CDR3: TGTGCCAGCAGCCAAGACAGAGGCTACGAGCAGTACTTC. This translates into CASSQDRGYEQYF.

V and J are TRBV21-1 and TRBJ1-5; the DNA was not used to check the table's D call, TRBD1. TRBV21-1 is classified as a pseudogene. This CDR3 contains 15 residues. The DNA of the CDR3 is TGTGCCAGCAGCAAAAATGGGGCAAGCAATCAGCCCCAGCATTTT. Its protein product is CASSKNGASNQPQHF.

The chain uses TRBV30 and TRBJ2-3, with TRBD2 matching over 8 bases. Germline lookup yields CDR1 GTSNPN and CDR2 SVGIG (reference sequence). The V gene end was trimmed by 5 bases and the J gene end by 1 base; junction bases not matched to a gene: 8. The CDR3 sequence is 15 residues long. In nucleotides, the CDR3 is TGTGCCTGGGAAGACTGGCGGGAGGGCACAGATACGCAGTATTTT. This translates into CAWEDWREGTDTQYF.

The rearrangement links TRBV7-2 to TRBJ1-4, with 9 bases lining up with TRBD1. Unmatched junction bases numbered 6, after V lost 5 bases and J lost 5 bases. There are 15 residues in the CDR3. Germline CDR1 is SGHTA and CDR2 is FQGNSA. The CDR3 nucleotides are TGTGCCAGCAGCATACAGGGGGCGTTGAATGAAAAACTGTTTTTT. Translating gives CASSIQGALNEKLFF.

The chain links TRBV5-1 to TRBJ2-3; TRBD2 is a possible D gene (6 bases). Germline V gene lookup returns CDR1 SGHRS and CDR2 YFSETQ. V was cut by 4 bases and J by 2 bases, with 14 bases left in between. The CDR3 has 15 residues. The CDR3 sequence is CASSREAGPTDTQYF. The CDR3 bases are TGCGCCAGCAGCCGAGAGGCGGGACCCACAGATACGCAGTATTTT. Looking up the rest from reference TRBV5-1 and TRBJ2-3 gives the full variable domain: KAGVTQTPRYLIKTRGQQVTLSCSPISGHRSVSWYQQTPGQGLQFLFEYFSETQRNKGNFPGRFSGRQFSNSRSEMNVSTLELGDSALYLCASSREAGPTDTQYFGPGTRLTVL.

V usage is TRBV27 and J usage is TRBJ1-6; D possibly corresponds to TRBD1 (5 bases). The CDR3 has 16 residues. Germline V CDR1 and CDR2: MNHEY, SMNVEV (reference sequence). The V gene lost 8 bases and the J gene lost 7 bases, with 21 bases spanning the gap. The DNA of the CDR3 is TGTGCCAGCGGGGGGTGGGTTCCAGGGAGGAATTCACCCCTCCACTTT. This gives the protein CASGGWVPGRNSPLHF.

The chain recombines TRBV19 with TRBJ1-6; possibly TRBD1 for D (5 bases). Trimming removed 1 base from V and 8 bases from J, with 15 bases in between. This CDR3 is 16 amino acids long. Germline V gene data show CDR1 as LNHDA and CDR2 as SQIVND (reference sequence). The CDR3 DNA sequence: TGTGCCAGTAGTATAGGTAGGGGCCGGGATTATTCACCCCTCCACTTT. Translated, it gives CASSIGRGRDYSPLHF.

This chain uses TRBV29-1 with TRBJ1-1; D is ambiguous. Trimming pared 1 base from V and 1 base from J, leaving 7 bases between. Germline V gives CDR1 SQVTM, CDR2 ANQGSEA. The CDR3 runs to 13 residues. CDR3 amino acids: CSVEGRANTEAFF. In DNA form, the CDR3 reads TGCAGCGTTGAAGGCCGGGCGAACACTGAAGCTTTCTTT.